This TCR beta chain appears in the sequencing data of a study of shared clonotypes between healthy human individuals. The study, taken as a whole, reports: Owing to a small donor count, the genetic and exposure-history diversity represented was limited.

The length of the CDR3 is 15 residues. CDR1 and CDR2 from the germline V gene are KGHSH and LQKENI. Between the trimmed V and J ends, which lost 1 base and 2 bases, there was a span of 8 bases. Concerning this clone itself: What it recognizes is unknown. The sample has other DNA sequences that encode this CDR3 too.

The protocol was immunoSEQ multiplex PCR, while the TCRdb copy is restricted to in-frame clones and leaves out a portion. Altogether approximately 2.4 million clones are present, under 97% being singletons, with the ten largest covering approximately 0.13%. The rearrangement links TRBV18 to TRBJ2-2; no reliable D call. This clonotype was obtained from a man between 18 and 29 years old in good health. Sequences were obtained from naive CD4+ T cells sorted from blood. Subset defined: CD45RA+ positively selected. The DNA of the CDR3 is TGTGCCAGCTCACCACGCGCAGGAAACACCGGGGAGCTGTTTTTT. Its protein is CASSPRAGNTGELFF.